This T cell receptor (beta chain) was profiled in a study of regulatory T cells in long-lasting Graves disease. Points from the study as a whole: Among samples with persistent disease, TRBV28, TRBJ1-2 and TRBJ2-5 were favored.

Of note for this clonotype: Its antigen is undetermined. A read error may account for a junction end that differs from germline.

According to the study, TCR beta libraries were built with iRepertoire HTBI primers and CDR3-region Arm-PCR. TCRdb analysed the multiplex PCR reads with MiXCR anew, one entry per CDR3 protein. The sample includes approximately 540,000 distinct CDR3 sequences, around 12% of them seen just once. The CDR3 is 14 amino acids. Germline CDR1 is PRHDT and CDR2 is FYEKMQ (reference sequence). Time point meaning: newly diagnosed GD, antithyroid drugs for less than 3 months. The TCR library was prepared using RNA isolated from PBMCs. Separately, the same data were catalogued under a study of T cells in Graves' hyperthyroidism and ophthalmopathy. That work contributes: Diagnosis relied on clinical symptoms, serum thyroxine and TRAb, thyroid ultrasound and orbital computed tomography. The study used the HTBI primer set for a first-round RT-PCR of the TCR CDR3. The majority of expanded thyroid clonotypes above 0.001 also appeared in blood.

This TCR came from a woman in her 30s with Graves disease. The gene calls are TRBV13 and TRBJ2-3; D is uncertain. The sequenced sample was peripheral blood mononuclear cells (PBMCs), obtained at new diagnosis, from a patient treated with antithyroid drugs. The CDR3 DNA is TGTGTCAGCAGCTTAGGCCGGTCGACGGATACGCAGTATTTT. Translated, it gives CVSSLGRSTDTQYF.